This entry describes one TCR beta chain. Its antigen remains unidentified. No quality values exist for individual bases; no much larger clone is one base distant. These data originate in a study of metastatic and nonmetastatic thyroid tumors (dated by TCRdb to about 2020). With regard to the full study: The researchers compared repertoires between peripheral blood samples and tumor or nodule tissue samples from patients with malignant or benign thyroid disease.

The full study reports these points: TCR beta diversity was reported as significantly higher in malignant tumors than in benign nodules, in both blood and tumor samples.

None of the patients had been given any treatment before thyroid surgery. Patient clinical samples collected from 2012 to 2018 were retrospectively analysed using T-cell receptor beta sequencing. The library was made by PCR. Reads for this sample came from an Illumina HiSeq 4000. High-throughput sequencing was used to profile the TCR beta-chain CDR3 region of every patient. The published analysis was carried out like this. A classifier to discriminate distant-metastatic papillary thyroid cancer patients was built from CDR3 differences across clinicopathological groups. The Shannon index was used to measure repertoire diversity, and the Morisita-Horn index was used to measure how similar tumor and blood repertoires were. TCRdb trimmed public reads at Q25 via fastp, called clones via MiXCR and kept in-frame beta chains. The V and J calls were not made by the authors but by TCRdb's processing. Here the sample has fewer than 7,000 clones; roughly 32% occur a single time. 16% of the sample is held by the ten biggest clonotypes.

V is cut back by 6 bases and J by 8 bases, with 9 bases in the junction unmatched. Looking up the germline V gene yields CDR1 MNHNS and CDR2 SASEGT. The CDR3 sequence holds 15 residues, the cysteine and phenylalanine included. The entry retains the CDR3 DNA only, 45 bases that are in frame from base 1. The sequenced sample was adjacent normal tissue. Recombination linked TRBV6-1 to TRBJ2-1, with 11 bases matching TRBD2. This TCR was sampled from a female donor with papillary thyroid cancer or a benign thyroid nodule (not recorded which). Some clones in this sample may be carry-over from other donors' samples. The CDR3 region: CASRVTSGSGHEQFF. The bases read TGTGCCAGCAGGGTAACTAGCGGGAGTGGCCATGAGCAGTTCTTC.